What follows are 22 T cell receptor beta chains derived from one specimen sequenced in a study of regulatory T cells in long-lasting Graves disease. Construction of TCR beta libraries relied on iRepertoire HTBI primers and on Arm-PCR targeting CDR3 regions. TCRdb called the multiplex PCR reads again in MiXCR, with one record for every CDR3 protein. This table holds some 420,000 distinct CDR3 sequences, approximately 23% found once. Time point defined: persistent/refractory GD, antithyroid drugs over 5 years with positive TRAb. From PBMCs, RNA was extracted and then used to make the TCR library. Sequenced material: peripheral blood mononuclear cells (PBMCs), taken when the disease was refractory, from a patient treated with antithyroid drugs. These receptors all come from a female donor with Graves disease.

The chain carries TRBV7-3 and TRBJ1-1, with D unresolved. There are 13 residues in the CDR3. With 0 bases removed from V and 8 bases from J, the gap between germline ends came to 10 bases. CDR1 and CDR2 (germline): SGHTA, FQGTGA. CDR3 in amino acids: CASSLTGGREAFF. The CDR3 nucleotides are TGTGCCAGCAGCTTAACGGGCGGGAGAGAAGCTTTCTTT.

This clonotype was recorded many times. CDR3 sequence (DNA): TGTGCCATCGGAGGGACTAACCAAGAGACCCAGTACTTC. Its translation is CAIGGTNQETQYF. The chain recombines TRBV10-3 with TRBJ2-5, with TRBD2 identical over 7 bases. Trimming cost V 8 bases and J 0 bases; bases outside gene matches: 3. Germline values: CDR1 ENHRY, CDR2 SYGVKD. CDR3 size: 13 residues.

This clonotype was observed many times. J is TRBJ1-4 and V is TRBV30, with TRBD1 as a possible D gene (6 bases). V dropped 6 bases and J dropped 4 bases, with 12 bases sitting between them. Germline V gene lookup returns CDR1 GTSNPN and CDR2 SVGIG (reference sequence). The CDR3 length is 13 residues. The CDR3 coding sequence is TGTGCCTGTAACAGGGACGTTAATGAAAAACTGTTTTTT. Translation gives CACNRDVNEKLFF.

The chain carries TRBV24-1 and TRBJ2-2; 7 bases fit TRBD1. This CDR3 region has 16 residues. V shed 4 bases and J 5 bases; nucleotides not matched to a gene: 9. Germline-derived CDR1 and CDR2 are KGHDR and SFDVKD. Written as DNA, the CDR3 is TGTGCCACCAGTGACACCCGACAGGGCTGGACCGGGGAGCTGTTTTTT. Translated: CATSDTRQGWTGELFF.

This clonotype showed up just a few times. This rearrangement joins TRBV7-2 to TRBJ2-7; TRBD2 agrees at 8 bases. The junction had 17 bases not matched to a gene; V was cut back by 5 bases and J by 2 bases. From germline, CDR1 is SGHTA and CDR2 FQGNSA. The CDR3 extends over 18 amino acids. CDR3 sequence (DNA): TGTGCCAGCAGCCCTCTGACTAGCGTAAACCCGAGGGCCTACGAGCAGTACTTC. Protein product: CASSPLTSVNPRAYEQYF.

CDR3 DNA sequence: TGTGCCAGCAGTTCCCAGGGAAATTACGGAAACACCATATATTTT. This codes for CASSSQGNYGNTIYF. The chain links TRBV6-2 or TRBV6-3 to TRBJ1-3; a possible D gene is TRBD1 (5 bases). The CDR3 contains 15 residues. Germline assignment: CDR1 MNHEY and CDR2 SVGEGT. V was shortened by 4 bases and J by 4 bases, with 14 bases between the two germline ends.

This CDR3 reads CASSPTGEPKNIQYF. CDR3 coding DNA: TGTGCCAGCAGCCCTACAGGGGAGCCAAAAAACATTCAGTACTTC. V gene TRBV6-2 or TRBV6-3 combines with J gene TRBJ2-4; 7 nucleotides line up with TRBD1. The length of the CDR3 is 15 residues. The germline V gene encodes CDR1 MNHEY and CDR2 SVGEGT. Losses at the gene ends were 6 bases for V and 4 bases for J; bases not matched to a gene: 9.

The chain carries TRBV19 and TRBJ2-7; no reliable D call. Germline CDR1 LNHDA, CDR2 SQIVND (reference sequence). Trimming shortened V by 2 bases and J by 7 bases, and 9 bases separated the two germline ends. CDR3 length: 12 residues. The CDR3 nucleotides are TGTGCCAGTAGTATACGTACCGGTGAGCAGTACTTC. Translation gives CASSIRTGEQYF.

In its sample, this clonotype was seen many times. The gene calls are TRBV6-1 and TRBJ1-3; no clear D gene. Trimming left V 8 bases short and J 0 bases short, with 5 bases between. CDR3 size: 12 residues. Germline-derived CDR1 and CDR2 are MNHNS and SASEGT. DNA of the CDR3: TGTGCCAGCTATGACTCTGGAAACACCATATATTTT. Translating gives CASYDSGNTIYF.

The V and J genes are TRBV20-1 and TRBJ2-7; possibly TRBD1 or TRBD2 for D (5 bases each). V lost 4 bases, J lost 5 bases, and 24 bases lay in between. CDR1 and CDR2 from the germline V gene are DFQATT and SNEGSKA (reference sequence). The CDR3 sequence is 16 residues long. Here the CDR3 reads CSANSASGTAEHEQYF. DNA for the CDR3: TGCAGTGCTAATTCTGCATCCGGGACGGCCGAACACGAGCAGTACTTC.

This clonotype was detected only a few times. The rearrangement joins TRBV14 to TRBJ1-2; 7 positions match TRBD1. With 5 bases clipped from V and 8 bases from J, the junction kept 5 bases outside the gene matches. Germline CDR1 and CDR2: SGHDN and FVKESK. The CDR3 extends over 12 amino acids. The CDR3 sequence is CASSLTGAGYTF. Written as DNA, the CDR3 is TGTGCCAGCAGCTTAACAGGGGCCGGCTACACCTTC. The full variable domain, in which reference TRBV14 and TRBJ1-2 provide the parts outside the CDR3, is EAGVTQFPSHSVIEKGQTVTLRCDPISGHDNLYWYRRVMGKEIKFLLHFVKESKQDESGMPNNRFLAERTGGTYSTLKVQPAELEDSGVYFCASSLTGAGYTFGSGTRLTVV.

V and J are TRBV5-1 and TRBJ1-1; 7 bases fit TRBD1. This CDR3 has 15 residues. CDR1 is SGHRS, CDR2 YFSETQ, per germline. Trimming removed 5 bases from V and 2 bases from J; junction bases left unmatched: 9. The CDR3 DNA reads TGCGCCAGCAGAGCGGGACAGCCCCTCAACACTGAAGCTTTCTTT. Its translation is CASRAGQPLNTEAFF. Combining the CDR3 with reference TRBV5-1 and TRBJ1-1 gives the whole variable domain KAGVTQTPRYLIKTRGQQVTLSCSPISGHRSVSWYQQTPGQGLQFLFEYFSETQRNKGNFPGRFSGRQFSNSRSEMNVSTLELGDSALYLCASRAGQPLNTEAFFGQGTRLTVV.

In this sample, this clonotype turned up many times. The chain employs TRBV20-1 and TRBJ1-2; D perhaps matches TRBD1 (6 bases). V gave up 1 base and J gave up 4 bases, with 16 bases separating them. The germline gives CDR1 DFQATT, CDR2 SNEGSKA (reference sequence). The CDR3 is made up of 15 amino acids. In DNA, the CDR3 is TGCAGTGCTAGAGCATCGGGGGCGCGGGGCTATGGCTACACCTTC. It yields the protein CSARASGARGYGYTF.

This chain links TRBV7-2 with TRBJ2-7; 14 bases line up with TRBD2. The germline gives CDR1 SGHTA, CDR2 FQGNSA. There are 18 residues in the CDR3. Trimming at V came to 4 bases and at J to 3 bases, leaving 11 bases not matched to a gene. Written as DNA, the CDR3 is TGTGCCAGCAGCTCCGAGCCCGGGACTAGCGGGAGAGGCTACGAGCAGTACTTC. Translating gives CASSSEPGTSGRGYEQYF.

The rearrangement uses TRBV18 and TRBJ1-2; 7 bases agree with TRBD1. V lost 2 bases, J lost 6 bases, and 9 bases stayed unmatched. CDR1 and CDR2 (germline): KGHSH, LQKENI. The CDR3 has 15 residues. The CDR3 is CASSPGTAFSDGYTF. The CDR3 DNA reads TGTGCCAGCTCACCAGGGACAGCCTTCTCGGATGGCTACACCTTC.

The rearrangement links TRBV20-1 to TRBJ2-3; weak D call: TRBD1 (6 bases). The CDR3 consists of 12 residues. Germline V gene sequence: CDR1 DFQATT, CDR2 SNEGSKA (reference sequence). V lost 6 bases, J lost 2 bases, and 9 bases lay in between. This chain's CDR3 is CSARQVTDTQYF. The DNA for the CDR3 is TGCAGTGCGAGACAGGTCACAGATACGCAGTATTTT.

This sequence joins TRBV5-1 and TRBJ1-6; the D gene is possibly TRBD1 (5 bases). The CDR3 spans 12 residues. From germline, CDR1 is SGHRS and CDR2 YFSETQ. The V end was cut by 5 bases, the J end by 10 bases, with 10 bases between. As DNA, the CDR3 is TGCGCCAGCAGATTAGGGGAATCACCCCTCCACTTT. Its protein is CASRLGESPLHF.

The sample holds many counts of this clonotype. Written as DNA, the CDR3 is TGTGCCAGCAGCAGGGACAGGTACCAAGAGACCCAGTACTTC. This encodes CASSRDRYQETQYF. The chain has TRBV5-6 and TRBJ2-5; 8 nucleotides line up with TRBD1. CDR1 is SGHDT and CDR2 is YYEEEE in the germline V gene. After removal of 4 bases from V and 0 bases from J, the junction contained 2 bases not matched to a gene. The CDR3 runs 14 residues.

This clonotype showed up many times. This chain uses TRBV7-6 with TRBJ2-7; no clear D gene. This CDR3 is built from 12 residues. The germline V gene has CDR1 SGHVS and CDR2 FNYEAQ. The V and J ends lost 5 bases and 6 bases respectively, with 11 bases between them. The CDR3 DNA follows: TGTGCCAGCAGCGACTTCGACGGCGAGCAGTACTTC. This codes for CASSDFDGEQYF.

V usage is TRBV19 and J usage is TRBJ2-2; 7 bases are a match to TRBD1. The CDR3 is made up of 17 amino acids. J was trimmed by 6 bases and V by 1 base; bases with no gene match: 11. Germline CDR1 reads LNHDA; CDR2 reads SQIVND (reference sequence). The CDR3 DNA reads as TGTGCCAGTAGTATAGGTCGACAGGGAACCGGACCCGGGGAGCTGTTTTTT. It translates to CASSIGRQGTGPGELFF.

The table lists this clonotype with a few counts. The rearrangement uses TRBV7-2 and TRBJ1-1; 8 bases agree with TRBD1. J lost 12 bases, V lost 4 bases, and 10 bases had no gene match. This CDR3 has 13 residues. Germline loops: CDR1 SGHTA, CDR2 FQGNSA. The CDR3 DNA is TGTGCCAGCAGCTCGACCCCCGGGACAGGTACTTTCTTT. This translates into CASSSTPGTGTFF. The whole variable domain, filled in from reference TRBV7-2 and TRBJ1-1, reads GAGVSQSPSNKVTEKGKDVELRCDPISGHTALYWYRQSLGQGLEFLIYFQGNSAPDKSGLPSDRFSAERTGGSVSTLTIQRTQQEDSAVYLCASSSTPGTGTFFGQGTRLTVV.

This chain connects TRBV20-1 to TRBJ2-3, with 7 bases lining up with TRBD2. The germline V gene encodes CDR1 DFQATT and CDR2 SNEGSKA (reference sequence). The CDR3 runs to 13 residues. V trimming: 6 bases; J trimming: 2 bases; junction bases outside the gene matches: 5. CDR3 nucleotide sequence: TGCAGTGCCTCTAGCGGCTACACAGATACGCAGTATTTT. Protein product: CSASSGYTDTQYF.